This entry concerns a single TCR beta chain. Assay: immunoSEQ multiplex PCR; the TCRdb copy retains only in-frame clones and omits some. The sample lists around 120,000 clones; approximately 89% were seen once. This entry belongs to a study of control samples from healthy donors and cancer patients. This clonotype was obtained from a man aged 60 to 69 in good health. The sample was blood.

The CDR3 bases are TGTGCCAGTAGTATCGGGTACCGGAACACCAATCAGCCCCAGCATTTT. Its translation: CASSIGYRNTNQPQHF. This chain uses TRBV19 with TRBJ1-5, with D unresolved. The CDR3 is 16 residues long. The V gene lost 3 bases and the J gene lost 3 bases, with 15 bases spanning the gap. The germline gives CDR1 LNHDA, CDR2 SQIVND (reference sequence). Full variable domain (missing parts from reference TRBV19 and TRBJ1-5): DGGITQSPKYLFRKEGQNVTLSCEQNLNHDAMYWYRQDPGQGLRLIYYSQIVNDFQKGDIAEGYSVSREKKESFPLTVTSAQKNPTAFYLCASSIGYRNTNQPQHFGDGTRLSIL.